Included here is one T cell receptor (beta chain) sequence, with context. Its matching antigen is unknown. The CDR3 sequence is 18 residues long. Trimming removed 6 bases from V and 3 bases from J, with 26 bases in between. The entry originates in a study of type 1 and type 2 diabetes patients. Whole-study context: From PBMCs, CD4+ and CD8+ T cells were isolated by magnetic microbeads. Across the study, about 18,000,000 paired-end reads were produced.

The PCR template was genomic DNA. A primer set of 30 forward and 13 reverse primers amplified the CDR3. Using its own MiXCR run on the multiplex PCR reads, TCRdb lists one record per CDR3 protein. This table has 270,000 or so distinct CDR3 sequences, around 47% appearing once. Study results and caveats: Type 2 diabetes and control samples shared highly correlated V and J usage, averaging roughly 0.97.

Sequencing used peripheral blood mononuclear cells (PBMCs). This clonotype originated in a man between 18 and 29 years old with type 2 diabetes. The chain recombines TRBV12-3 or TRBV12-4 with TRBJ2-5; TRBD1 or TRBD2 may be the D gene (5 bases each). The CDR3 region has the DNA TGTGCCAGCAGCCTCACAGGAGGTACCCTGGCATTCAAAGAGACCCAGTACTTC. Translating gives CASSLTGGTLAFKETQYF.